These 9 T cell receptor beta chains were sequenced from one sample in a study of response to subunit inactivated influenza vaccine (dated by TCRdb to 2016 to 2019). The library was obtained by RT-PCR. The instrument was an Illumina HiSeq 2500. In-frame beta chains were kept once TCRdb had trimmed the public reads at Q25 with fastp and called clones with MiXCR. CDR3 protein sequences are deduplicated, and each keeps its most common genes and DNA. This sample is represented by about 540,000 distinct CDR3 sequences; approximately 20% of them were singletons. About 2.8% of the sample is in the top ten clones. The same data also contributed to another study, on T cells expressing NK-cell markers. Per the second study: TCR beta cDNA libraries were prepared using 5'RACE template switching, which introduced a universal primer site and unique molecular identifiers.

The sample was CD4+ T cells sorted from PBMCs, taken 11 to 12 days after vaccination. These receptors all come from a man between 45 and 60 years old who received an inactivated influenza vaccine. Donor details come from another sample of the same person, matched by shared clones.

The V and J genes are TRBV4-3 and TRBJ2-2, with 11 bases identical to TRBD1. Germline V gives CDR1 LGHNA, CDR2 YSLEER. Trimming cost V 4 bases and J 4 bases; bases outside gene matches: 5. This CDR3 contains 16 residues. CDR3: CASSRTGGMGTGELFF. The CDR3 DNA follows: TGCGCCAGCAGCCGGACAGGGGGCATGGGCACCGGGGAGCTGTTTTTT.

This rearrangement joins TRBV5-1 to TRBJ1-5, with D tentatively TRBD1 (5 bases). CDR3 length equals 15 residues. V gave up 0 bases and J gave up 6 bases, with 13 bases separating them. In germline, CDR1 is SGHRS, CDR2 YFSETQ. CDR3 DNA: TGCGCCAGCAGCTTGGACGGCAGGGAGAGTCAGCCCCAGCATTTT. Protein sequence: CASSLDGRESQPQHF.

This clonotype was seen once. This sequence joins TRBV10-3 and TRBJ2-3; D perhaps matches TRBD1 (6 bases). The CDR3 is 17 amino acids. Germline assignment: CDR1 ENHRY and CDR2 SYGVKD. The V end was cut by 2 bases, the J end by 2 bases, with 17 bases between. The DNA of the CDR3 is TGTGCCATCAGTGAGCCAGAGAGTGGACAGAACACAGATACGCAGTATTTT. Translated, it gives CAISEPESGQNTDTQYF.

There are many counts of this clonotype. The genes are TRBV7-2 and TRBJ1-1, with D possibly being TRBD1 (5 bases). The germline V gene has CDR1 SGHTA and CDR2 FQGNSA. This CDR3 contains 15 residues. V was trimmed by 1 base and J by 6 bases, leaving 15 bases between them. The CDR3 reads CASSLDGGIGSEAFF. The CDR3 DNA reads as TGTGCCAGCAGCTTAGATGGGGGAATAGGGTCTGAAGCTTTCTTT. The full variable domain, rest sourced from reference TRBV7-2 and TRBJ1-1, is GAGVSQSPSNKVTEKGKDVELRCDPISGHTALYWYRQSLGQGLEFLIYFQGNSAPDKSGLPSDRFSAERTGGSVSTLTIQRTQQEDSAVYLCASSLDGGIGSEAFFGQGTRLTVV.

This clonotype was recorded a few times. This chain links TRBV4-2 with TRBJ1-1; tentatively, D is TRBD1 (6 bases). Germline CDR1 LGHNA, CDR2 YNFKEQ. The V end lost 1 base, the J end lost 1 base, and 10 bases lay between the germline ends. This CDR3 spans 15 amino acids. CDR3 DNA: TGTGCCAGCAGCCAAGGCCTAGGGGGGAACACTGAAGCTTTCTTT. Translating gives CASSQGLGGNTEAFF.

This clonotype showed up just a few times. The chain's CDR3 is CASSSDPTGRETQYF. The CDR3 DNA follows: TGTGCCAGCAGCTCCGACCCGACAGGCCGGGAGACCCAGTACTTC. The chain joins TRBV5-5 to TRBJ2-5; D possibly corresponds to TRBD1 (6 bases). The CDR3 length is 15 residues. The V gene lost 3 bases and the J gene lost 5 bases, with 17 bases spanning the gap. From germline, CDR1 is SGHKS and CDR2 YYEKEE (reference sequence).

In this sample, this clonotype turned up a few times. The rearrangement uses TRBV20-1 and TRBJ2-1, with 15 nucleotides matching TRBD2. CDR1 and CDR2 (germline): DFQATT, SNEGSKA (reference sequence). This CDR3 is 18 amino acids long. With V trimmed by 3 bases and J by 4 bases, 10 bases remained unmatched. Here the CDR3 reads CSARARTSGRGPYNEQFF. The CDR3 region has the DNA TGCAGTGCTAGGGCCAGGACTAGCGGGAGGGGACCTTACAATGAGCAGTTCTTC.

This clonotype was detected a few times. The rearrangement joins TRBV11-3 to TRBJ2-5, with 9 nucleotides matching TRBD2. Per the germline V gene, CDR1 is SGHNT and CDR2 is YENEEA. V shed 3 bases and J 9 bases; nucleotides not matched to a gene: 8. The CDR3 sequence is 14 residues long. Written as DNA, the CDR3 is TGTGCCAGCAGCTTCTCTAGCGGGGTCAAGTCCCAGTACTTC. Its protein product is CASSFSSGVKSQYF.

CDR3 in amino acids: CAIRGSSGANVLTF. As DNA, the CDR3 is TGTGCCATCAGGGGAAGCTCTGGGGCCAACGTCCTGACTTTC. The chain joins TRBV10-3 to TRBJ2-6; no clear D. CDR1 is ENHRY, CDR2 SYGVKD, per germline. The V end was cut by 6 bases, the J end by 0 bases, with 6 bases between. The CDR3 has 14 amino acids.